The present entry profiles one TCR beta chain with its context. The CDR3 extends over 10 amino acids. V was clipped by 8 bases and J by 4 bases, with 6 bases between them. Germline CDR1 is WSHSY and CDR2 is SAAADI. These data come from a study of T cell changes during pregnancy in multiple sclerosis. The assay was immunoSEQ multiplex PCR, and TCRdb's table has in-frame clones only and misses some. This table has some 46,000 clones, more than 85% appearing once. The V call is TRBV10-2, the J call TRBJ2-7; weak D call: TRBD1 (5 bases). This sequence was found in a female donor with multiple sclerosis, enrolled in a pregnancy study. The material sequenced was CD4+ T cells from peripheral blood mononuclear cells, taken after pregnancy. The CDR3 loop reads CASQGYEQYF. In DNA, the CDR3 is TGCGCCAGCCAGGGTTACGAGCAGTACTTC.